This T cell receptor beta chain was retrieved from a study of Ad26.COV2.S vaccination and SARS-CoV-2 variants. The CDR3 extends over 14 amino acids. The germline gives CDR1 KGHSH, CDR2 LQKENI. Trimming shortened V by 3 bases and J by 4 bases, and 12 bases separated the two germline ends. About this clone itself: The antigen remains undetermined.

Noted treatment: some 20 received Ad26.COV2.S at low or high dose, single or two shots; a few received placebo; per-sample allocation not given. Each sample was drawn 63 days after the first injection (of vaccine or placebo). Study outcomes and limitations: Breadth of non-spike TCRs did not differ between vaccinees and placebo recipients.

Some clones are missing from TCRdb's copy, which holds only in-frame ones; the method was immunoSEQ multiplex PCR. Of around 450,000 clones detected, roughly 88% appear once; the ten largest clones hold roughly 3.9%. The specimen comprised peripheral blood, sampled in a trial of Ad26.COV2.S vaccine versus placebo. The rearrangement uses TRBV18 and TRBJ2-5, with D possibly being TRBD1 (6 bases). This sequence originates from a person between 18 and 60 years old who received the Ad26.COV2.S COVID-19 vaccine or a placebo. CDR3 amino acids: CASSPRQAPETQYF. CDR3 nucleotides: TGTGCCAGCTCACCCAGACAGGCCCCAGAGACCCAGTACTTC.